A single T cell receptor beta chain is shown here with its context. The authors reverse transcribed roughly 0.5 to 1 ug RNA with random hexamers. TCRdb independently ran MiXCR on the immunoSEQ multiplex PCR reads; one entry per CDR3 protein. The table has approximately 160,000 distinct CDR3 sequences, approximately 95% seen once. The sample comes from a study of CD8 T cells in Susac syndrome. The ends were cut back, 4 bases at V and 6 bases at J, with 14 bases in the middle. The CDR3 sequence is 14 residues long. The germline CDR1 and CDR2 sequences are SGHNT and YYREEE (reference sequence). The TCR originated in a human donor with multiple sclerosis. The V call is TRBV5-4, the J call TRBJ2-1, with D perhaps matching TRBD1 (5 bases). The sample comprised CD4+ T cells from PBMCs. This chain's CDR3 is CASSLGGASNEQFF. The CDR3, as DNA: TGTGCCAGCAGCCTGGGTGGGGCGAGCAATGAGCAGTTCTTC.